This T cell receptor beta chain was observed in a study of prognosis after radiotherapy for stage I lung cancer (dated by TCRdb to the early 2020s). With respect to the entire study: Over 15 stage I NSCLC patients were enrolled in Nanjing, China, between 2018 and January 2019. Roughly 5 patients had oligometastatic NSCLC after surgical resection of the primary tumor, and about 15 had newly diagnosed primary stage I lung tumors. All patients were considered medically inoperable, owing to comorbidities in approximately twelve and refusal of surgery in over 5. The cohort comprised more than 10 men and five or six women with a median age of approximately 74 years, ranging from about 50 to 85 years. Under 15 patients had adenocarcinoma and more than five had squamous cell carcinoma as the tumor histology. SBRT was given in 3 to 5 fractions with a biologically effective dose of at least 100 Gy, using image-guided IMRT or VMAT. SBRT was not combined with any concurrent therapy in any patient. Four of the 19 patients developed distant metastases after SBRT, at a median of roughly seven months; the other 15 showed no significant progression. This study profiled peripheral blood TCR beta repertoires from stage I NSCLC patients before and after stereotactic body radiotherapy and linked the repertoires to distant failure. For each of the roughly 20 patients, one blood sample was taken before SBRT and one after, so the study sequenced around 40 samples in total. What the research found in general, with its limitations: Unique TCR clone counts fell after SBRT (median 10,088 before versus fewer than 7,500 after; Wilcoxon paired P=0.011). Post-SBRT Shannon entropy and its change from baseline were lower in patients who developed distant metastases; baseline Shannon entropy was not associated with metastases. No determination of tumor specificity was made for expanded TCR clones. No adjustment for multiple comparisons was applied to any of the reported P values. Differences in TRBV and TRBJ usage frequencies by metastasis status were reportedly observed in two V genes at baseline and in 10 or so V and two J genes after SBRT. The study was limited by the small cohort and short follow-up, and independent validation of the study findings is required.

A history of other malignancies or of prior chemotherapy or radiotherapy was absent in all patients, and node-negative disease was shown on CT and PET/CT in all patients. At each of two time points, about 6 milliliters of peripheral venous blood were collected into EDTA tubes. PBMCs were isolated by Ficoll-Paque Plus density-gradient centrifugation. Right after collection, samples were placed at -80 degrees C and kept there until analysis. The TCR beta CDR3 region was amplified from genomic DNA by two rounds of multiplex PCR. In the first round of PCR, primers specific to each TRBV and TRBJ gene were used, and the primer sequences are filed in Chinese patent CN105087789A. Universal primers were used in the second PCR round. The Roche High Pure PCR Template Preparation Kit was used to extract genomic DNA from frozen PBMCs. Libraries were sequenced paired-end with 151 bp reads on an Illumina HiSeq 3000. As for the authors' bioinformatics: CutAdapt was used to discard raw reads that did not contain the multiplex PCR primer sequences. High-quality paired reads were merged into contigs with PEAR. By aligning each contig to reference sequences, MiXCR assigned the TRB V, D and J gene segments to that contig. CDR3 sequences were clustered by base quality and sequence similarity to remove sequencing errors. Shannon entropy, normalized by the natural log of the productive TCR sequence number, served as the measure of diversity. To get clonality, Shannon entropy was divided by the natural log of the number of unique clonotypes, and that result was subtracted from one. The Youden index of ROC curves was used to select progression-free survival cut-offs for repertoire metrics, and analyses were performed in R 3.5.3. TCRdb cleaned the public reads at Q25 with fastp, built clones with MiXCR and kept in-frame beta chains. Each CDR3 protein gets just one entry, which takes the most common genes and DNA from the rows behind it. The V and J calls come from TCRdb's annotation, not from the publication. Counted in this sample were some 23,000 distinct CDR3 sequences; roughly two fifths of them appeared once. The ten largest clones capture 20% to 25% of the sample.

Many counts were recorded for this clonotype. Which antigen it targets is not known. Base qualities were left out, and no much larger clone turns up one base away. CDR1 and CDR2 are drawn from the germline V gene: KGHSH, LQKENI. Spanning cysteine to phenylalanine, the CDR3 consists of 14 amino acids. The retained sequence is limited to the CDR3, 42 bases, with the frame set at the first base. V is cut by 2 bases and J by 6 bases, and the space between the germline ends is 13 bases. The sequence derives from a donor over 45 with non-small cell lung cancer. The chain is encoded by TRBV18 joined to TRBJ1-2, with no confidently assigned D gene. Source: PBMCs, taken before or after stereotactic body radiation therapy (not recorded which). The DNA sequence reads TGTGCCAGCTCACCAGGTGTGACTCTCAATGGCTACACCTTC. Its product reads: CASSPGVTLNGYTF.